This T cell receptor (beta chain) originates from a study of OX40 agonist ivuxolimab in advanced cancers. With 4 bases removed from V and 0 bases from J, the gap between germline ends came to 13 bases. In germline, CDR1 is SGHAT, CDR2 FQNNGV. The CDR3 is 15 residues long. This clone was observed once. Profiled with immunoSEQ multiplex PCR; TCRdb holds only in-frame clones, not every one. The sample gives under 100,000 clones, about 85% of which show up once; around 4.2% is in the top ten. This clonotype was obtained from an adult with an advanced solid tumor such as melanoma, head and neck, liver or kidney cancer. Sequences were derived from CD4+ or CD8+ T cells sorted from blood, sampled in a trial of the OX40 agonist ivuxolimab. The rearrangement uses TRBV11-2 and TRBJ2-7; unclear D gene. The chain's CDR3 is CASSSSIGYSYEQYF. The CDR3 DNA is TGTGCCAGCAGCTCTTCTATAGGTTACTCCTACGAGCAGTACTTC.